The 11 T cell receptor beta chains in this list originate from one sample, sequenced in a study of identical twins. A single record per CDR3 protein comes from TCRdb applying MiXCR to the 5' RACE reads. The repertoire holds 550,000 to 700,000 distinct CDR3 sequences, with 9.6% as singletons. The sample was also reused in another study, on yellow fever vaccine responses in identical twins.

The sample taken for sequencing was PBMCs. Every receptor here comes from a woman between 18 and 29 years old in good health.

This clonotype was picked up many times. This chain joins TRBV7-6 and TRBJ2-2, with 7 nucleotides matching TRBD2. CDR1 and CDR2 from the germline V gene are SGHVS and FNYEAQ. The CDR3 length is 15 residues. V was clipped by 6 bases and J by 2 bases; unmatched bases: 6. CDR3 DNA: TGTGCCAGCAGGGCTAGCGGTTCTAACACCGGGGAGCTGTTTTTT. It translates to CASRASGSNTGELFF. The entire variable domain, with the rest obtained from reference TRBV7-6 and TRBJ2-2, is as follows: GAGVSQSPRYKVTKRGQDVALRCDPISGHVSLYWYRQALGQGPEFLTYFNYEAQQDKSGLPNDRFSAERPEGSISTLTIQRTEQRDSAMYRCASRASGSNTGELFFGEGSRLTVL.

V is TRBV6-2 or TRBV6-3 and J is TRBJ2-7; D is unresolved. Germline V gene lookup returns CDR1 MNHEY and CDR2 SVGEGT. This CDR3 has 13 residues. With 5 bases removed from V and 3 bases from J, the gap between germline ends came to 11 bases. The CDR3 bases are TGTGCCAGCAGTCACGGACGGAACTACGAGCAGTACTTC. Its protein product is CASSHGRNYEQYF.

This clonotype was observed many times. The chain links TRBV11-2 to TRBJ2-7; D could derive from TRBD1 or TRBD2 (5 bases each). Germline assignment: CDR1 SGHAT and CDR2 FQNNGV. The CDR3 consists of 13 residues. Between the trimmed V and J ends, which lost 5 bases and 4 bases, there was a span of 12 bases. Written as DNA, the CDR3 is TGTGCCAGCAGCCCAACTAGACAGTACGAGCAGTACTTC. It specifies CASSPTRQYEQYF.

By sample share, this clonotype is medium-sized (0.01 to 0.1%). The V and J genes are TRBV5-1 and TRBJ2-1; TRBD1 matches 7 bases. The CDR3 loop spans 16 amino acids. The V and J ends lost 4 bases and 0 bases, in that order; junction bases with no gene match: 7. Germline loops: CDR1 SGHRS, CDR2 YFSETQ. The CDR3 region has the DNA TGCGCCAGCAGCGTGACAGGGTCGAGCTCCTACAATGAGCAGTTCTTC. Its protein is CASSVTGSSSYNEQFF.

This rearrangement joins TRBV2 to TRBJ2-7, with D hard to call. Trimming removed 3 bases from V and 2 bases from J, with 11 bases in between. The CDR3 has 14 residues. Germline assignment: CDR1 SNHLY and CDR2 FYNNEI. CDR3 in DNA: TGTGCCAGCAGTGAGACCGCTCTAACCTACGAGCAGTACTTC. Its protein is CASSETALTYEQYF.

The rearrangement links TRBV5-6 to TRBJ1-3; D unclear. Germline V lookup: CDR1 SGHDT, CDR2 YYEEEE. CDR3 size: 12 residues. V lost 8 bases and J lost 0, with 6 bases in between. CDR3 in amino acids: CASGPSGNTIYF. The DNA of the CDR3 is TGTGCCAGTGGCCCCTCTGGAAACACCATATATTTT.

At least ten counts were recorded for this clonotype. This rearrangement joins TRBV20-1 to TRBJ2-7; 7 bases are shared with TRBD2. Germline-derived CDR1 and CDR2 are DFQATT and SNEGSKA (reference sequence). Trimming cost V 1 base and J 1 base; bases outside gene matches: 1. The CDR3 runs to 13 residues. CDR3 DNA sequence: TGCAGTGCTAGAGGGGAGGGTTCCTACGAGCAGTACTTC. Protein product: CSARGEGSYEQYF.

The chain combines TRBV10-3 with TRBJ2-1, with 12 bases that match TRBD2. Germline-derived CDR1 and CDR2 are ENHRY and SYGVKD. Germline trimming cut 5 bases from V and 1 base from J; bases unmatched to any gene: 9. The CDR3 has 18 amino acids. CDR3 sequence (DNA): TGTGCCATCAGTAGGCCCTTTCTAGCGGGGGGGTCCTACAATGAGCAGTTCTTC. Protein: CAISRPFLAGGSYNEQFF.

V is TRBV14 and J is TRBJ2-1; D is ambiguous. The ends were cut back, 0 bases at V and 6 bases at J, with 9 bases in the middle. Germline CDR1 and CDR2: SGHDN and FVKESK. This CDR3 contains 14 residues. The CDR3 loop is CASSQDGLSNEQFF. CDR3 in DNA: TGTGCCAGCAGCCAAGATGGGCTGAGCAATGAGCAGTTCTTC.

V is TRBV2 and J is TRBJ2-7; D is possibly TRBD2 (5 bases). From germline, CDR1 is SNHLY and CDR2 FYNNEI. The CDR3 is 13 amino acids. The V end lost 6 bases, the J end lost 3 bases, and 12 bases lay between the germline ends. The CDR3 protein is CASSVANYYEQYF. The DNA of the CDR3 is TGTGCCAGCAGCGTAGCGAACTACTACGAGCAGTACTTC.

This clonotype was detected only a few times. The genes are TRBV29-1 and TRBJ1-1; D possibly corresponds to TRBD1 (6 bases). Per germline, CDR1 SQVTM and CDR2 ANQGSEA. The CDR3 has 13 residues. The V and J ends lost 6 bases and 4 bases respectively, with 15 bases between them. DNA for the CDR3: TGCAGCGTGCAACAACAGGGTGCCACTGAAGCTTTCTTT. Protein sequence: CSVQQQGATEAFF.